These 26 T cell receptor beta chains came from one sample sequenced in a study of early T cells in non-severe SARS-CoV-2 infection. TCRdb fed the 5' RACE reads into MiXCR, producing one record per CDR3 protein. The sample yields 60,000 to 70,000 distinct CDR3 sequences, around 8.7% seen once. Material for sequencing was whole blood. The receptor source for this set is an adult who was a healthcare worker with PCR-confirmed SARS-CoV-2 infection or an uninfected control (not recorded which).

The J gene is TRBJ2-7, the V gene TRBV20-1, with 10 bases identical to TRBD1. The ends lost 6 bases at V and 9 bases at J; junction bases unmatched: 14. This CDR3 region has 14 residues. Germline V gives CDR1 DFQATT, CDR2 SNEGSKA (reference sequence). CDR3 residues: CSAWPGTGDSGQYF. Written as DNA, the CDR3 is TGCAGTGCGTGGCCCGGGACAGGGGACTCAGGGCAGTACTTC.

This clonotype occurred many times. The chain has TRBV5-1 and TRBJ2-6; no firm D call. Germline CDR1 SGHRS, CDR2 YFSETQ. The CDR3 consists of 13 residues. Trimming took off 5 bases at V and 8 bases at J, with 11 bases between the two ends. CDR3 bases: TGCGCCAGCAGAGAGACCGGGTCCAACGTCCTGACTTTC. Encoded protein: CASRETGSNVLTF.

CDR3 in amino acids: CASRRNSGNTGELFF. The DNA of the CDR3 is TGTGCCAGCAGACGTAATAGCGGGAACACCGGGGAGCTGTTTTTT. The genes are TRBV7-6 and TRBJ2-2, with D maybe TRBD2 (6 bases). Germline CDR1 and CDR2: SGHVS and FNYEAQ. The CDR3 contains 15 residues. The ends were cut back, 6 bases at V and 1 base at J, with 12 bases in the middle.

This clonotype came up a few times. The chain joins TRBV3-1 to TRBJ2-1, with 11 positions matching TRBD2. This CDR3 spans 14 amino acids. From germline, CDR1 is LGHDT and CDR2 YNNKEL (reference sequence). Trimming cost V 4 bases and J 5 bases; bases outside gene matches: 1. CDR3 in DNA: TGTGCCAGCAGCCGACTAGCGGGACACAATGAGCAGTTCTTC. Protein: CASSRLAGHNEQFF.

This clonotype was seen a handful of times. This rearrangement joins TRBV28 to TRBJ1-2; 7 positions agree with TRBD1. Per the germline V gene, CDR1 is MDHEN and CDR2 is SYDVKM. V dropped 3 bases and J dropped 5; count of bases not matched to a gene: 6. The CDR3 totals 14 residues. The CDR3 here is CASSFPGGWYGYTF. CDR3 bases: TGTGCCAGCAGTTTCCCAGGGGGATGGTATGGCTACACCTTC.

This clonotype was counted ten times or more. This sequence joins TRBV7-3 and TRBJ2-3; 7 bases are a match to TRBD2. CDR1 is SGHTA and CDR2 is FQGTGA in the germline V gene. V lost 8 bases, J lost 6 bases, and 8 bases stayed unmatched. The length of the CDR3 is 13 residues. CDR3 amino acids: CASGSNGRDTQYF. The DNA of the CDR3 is TGTGCCAGCGGCTCGAACGGGAGGGATACGCAGTATTTT.

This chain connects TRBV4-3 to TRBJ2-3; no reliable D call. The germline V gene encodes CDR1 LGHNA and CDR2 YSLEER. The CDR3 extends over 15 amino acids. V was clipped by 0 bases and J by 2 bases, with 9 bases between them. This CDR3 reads CASSQETSDTDTQYF. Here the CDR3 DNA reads TGCGCCAGCAGCCAAGAGACGTCGGACACAGATACGCAGTATTTT.

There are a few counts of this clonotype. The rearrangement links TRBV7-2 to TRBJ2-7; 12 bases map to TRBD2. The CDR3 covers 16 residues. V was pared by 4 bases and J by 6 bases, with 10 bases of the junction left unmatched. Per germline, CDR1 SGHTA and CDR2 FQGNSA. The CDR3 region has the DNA TGTGCCAGCAGCTCACGGACTAGCGGGAAGAGATTCGAGCAGTACTTC. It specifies CASSSRTSGKRFEQYF.

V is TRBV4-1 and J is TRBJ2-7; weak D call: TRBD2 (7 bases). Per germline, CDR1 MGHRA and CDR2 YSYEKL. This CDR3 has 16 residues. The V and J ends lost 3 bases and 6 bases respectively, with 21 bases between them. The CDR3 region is CASSHLGRGAPGEQYF. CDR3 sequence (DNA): TGCGCCAGCAGCCATCTCGGACGGGGGGCGCCGGGCGAGCAGTACTTC.

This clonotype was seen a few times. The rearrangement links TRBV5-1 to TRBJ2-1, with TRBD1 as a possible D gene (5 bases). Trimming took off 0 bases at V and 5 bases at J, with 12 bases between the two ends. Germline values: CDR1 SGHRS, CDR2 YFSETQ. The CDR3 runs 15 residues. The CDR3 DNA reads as TGCGCCAGCAGCTTGGCCGGACAACAGAACAATGAGCAGTTCTTC. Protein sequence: CASSLAGQQNNEQFF. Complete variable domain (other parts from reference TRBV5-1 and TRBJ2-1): KAGVTQTPRYLIKTRGQQVTLSCSPISGHRSVSWYQQTPGQGLQFLFEYFSETQRNKGNFPGRFSGRQFSNSRSEMNVSTLELGDSALYLCASSLAGQQNNEQFFGPGTRLTVL.

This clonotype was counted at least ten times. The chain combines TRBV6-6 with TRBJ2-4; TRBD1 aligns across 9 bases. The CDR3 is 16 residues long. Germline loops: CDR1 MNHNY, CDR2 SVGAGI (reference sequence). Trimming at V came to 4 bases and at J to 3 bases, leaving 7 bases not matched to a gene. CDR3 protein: CASSSTGGESKNIQYF. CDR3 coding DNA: TGTGCCAGCAGTTCCACAGGGGGCGAAAGCAAAAACATTCAGTACTTC.

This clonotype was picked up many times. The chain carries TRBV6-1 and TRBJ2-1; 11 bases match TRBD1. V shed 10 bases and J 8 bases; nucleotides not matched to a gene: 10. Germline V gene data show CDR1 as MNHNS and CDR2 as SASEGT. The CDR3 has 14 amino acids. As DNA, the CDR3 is TGTGCCACTACCCGGGACAGGGGGGTATATGAGCAGTTCTTC. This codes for CATTRDRGVYEQFF.

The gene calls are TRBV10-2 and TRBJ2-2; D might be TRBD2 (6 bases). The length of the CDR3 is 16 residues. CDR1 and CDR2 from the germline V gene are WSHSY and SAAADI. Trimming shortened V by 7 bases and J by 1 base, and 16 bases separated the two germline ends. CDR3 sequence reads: CASTPEGSRNTGELFF. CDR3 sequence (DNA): TGCGCCAGCACCCCGGAGGGTTCAAGGAACACCGGGGAGCTGTTTTTT.

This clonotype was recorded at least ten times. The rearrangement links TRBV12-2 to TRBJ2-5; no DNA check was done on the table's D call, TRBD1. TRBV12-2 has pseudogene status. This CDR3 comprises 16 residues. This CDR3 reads CASRSGLDRIQETQYF. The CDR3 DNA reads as TGTGCAAGTCGCTCAGGACTGGACAGGATCCAAGAGACCCAGTACTTC.

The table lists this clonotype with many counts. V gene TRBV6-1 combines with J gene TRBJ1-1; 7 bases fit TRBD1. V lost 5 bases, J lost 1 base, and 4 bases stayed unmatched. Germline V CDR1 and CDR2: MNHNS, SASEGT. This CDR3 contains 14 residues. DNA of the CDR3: TGTGCCAGCAGTCAGGGGGGAGAGAACACTGAAGCTTTCTTT. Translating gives CASSQGGENTEAFF.

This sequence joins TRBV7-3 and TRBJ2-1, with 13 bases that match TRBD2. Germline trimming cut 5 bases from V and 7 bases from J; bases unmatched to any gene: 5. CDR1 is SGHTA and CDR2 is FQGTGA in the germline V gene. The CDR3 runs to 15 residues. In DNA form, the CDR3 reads TGTGCCAGCAGCCCGGGACTAGCGGGACGGAATGAGCAGTTCTTC. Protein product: CASSPGLAGRNEQFF.

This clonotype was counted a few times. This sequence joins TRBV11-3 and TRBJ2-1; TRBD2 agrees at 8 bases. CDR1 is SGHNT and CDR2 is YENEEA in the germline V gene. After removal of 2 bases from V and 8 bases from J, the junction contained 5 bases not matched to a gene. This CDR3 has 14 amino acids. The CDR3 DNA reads TGTGCCAGCAGCTTATCCCCGGGGGGGGATGAGCAGTTCTTC. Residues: CASSLSPGGDEQFF.

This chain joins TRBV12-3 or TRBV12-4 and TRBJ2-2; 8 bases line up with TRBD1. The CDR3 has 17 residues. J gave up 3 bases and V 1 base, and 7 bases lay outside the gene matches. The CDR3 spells CASSLGVRGLDTGELFF. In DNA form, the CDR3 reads TGTGCCAGCAGTTTAGGTGTCAGGGGGCTGGACACCGGGGAGCTGTTTTTT.

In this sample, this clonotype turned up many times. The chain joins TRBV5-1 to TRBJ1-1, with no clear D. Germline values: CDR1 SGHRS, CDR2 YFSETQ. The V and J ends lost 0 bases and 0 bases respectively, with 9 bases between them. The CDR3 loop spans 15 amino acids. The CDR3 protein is CASSLASVLNTEAFF. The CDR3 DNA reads TGCGCCAGCAGCTTGGCCTCAGTCCTGAACACTGAAGCTTTCTTT.

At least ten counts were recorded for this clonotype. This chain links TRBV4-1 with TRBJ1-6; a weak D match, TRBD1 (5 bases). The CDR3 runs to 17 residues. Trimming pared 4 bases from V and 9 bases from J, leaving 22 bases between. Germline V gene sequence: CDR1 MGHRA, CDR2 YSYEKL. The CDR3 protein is CASSPIGLTSGGSPLHF. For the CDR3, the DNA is TGCGCCAGCAGCCCTATTGGATTGACGTCCGGGGGTTCACCCCTCCACTTT.

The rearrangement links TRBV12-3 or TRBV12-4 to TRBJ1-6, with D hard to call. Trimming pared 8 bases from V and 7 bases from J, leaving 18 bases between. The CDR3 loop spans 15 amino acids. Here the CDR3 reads CASAKGRTGNSPLHF. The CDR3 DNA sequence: TGTGCCAGCGCTAAAGGCAGGACGGGGAATTCACCCCTCCACTTT.

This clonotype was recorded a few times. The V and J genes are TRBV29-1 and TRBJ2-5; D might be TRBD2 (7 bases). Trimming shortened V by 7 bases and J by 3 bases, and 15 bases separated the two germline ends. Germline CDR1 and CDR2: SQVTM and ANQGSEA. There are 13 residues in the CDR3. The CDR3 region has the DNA TGCAGCGGGGGGAGGGGGTCAGAAGAGACCCAGTACTTC. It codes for CSGGRGSEETQYF.

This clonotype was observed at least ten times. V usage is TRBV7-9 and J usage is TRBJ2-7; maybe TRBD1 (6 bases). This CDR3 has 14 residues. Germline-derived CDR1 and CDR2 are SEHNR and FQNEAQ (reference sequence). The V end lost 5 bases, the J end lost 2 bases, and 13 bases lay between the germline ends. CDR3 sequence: CASSLRTAPYEQYF. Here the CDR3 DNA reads TGTGCCAGCAGCCTGCGGACAGCGCCCTACGAGCAGTACTTC.

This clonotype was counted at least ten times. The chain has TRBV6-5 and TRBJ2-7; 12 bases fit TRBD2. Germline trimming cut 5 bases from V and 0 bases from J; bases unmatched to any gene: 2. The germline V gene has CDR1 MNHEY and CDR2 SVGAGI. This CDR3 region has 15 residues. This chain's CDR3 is CASSLTSGSSYEQYF. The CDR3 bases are TGTGCCAGCAGTCTGACTAGCGGGAGCTCCTACGAGCAGTACTTC.

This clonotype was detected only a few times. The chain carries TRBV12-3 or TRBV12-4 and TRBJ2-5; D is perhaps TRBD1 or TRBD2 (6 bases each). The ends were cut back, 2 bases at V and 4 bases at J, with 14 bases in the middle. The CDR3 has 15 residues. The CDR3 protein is CASSLSVSGAETQYF. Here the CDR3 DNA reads TGTGCCAGCAGTTTATCAGTCTCGGGGGCAGAGACCCAGTACTTC.

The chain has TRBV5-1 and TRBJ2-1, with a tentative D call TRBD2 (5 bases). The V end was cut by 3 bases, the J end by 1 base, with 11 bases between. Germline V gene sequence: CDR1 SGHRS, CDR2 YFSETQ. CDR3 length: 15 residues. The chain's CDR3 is CASSCTGSSYNEQFF. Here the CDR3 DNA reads TGCGCCAGCAGCTGTACGGGGAGTTCCTACAATGAGCAGTTCTTC.